This is a list of T cell receptor beta chains from one sample in a study of T-cell memory formation after mild COVID-19. TCRdb reanalysed the 5' RACE reads using MiXCR and keeps one entry per CDR3 protein. This table holds roughly 120,000 distinct CDR3 sequences, about 16% found once. What was sequenced was PBMCs or a T cell subset sorted from them (not recorded which). Receptors originate from an adult woman who had mild COVID-19 (a few samples of this study predate the infection). Cell type and time point are not known. CDR3s include the opening cysteine and the closing phenylalanine or tryptophan. Fields, in order: clone size, V gene, D gene, J gene, CDR3 protein, CDR3 DNA. D genes are given only for firm matches. Clone size is not always given. Where it is, it says once, few, many or a class for expanded clones.

.	TRBV15	TRBD2	TRBJ2-1	CATSREGSYNEQFF	TGTGCCACCAGTAGGGAGGGATCCTACAATGAGCAGTTCTTC
.	TRBV7-6	.	TRBJ2-3	CATGVPMTDTQYF	TGTGCCACCGGGGTCCCCATGACAGATACGCAGTATTTT
few	TRBV12-3/TRBV12-4	.	TRBJ2-3	CASSLPNTDTQYF	TGTGCCAGCAGTTTACCAAACACAGATACGCAGTATTTT
.	TRBV9	.	TRBJ2-6	CASSVTGAYPSGANVLTF	TGTGCCAGCAGCGTTACCGGGGCCTACCCCTCTGGGGCCAACGTCCTGACTTTC
few	TRBV28	.	TRBJ1-2	CASSAPGQGSDYGYTF	TGTGCCAGCAGTGCTCCGGGGCAGGGGTCTGACTATGGCTACACCTTC
few	TRBV5-1	.	TRBJ1-2	CASSLGTSEDYGYTF	TGCGCCAGCAGCCTTGGGACCTCCGAGGACTATGGCTACACCTTC
few	TRBV24-1	.	TRBJ2-3	CATSEPARGPDTQYF	TGTGCCACCAGTGAGCCTGCCCGGGGACCAGATACGCAGTATTTT
few	TRBV13	.	TRBJ2-2	CASSLNVGLNTGELFF	TGTGCCAGCAGCTTGAACGTGGGACTTAACACCGGGGAGCTGTTTTTT
.	TRBV12-3/TRBV12-4	.	TRBJ1-4	CASRPSTNEKLFF	TGTGCCAGCAGGCCCTCCACTAATGAAAAACTGTTTTTT
few	TRBV12-3/TRBV12-4	.	TRBJ2-2	CASSFRGYTGELFF	TGTGCCAGCAGTTTCCGGGGGTACACCGGGGAGCTGTTTTTT
few	TRBV7-8	TRBD1	TRBJ2-3	CASSMRTGGDTQYF	TGTGCCAGCAGCATGAGGACAGGGGGTGACACGCAGTATTTT
.	TRBV5-1	TRBD1	TRBJ2-7	CASSKGTGEHEQYF	TGCGCCAGCAGCAAAGGGACAGGCGAGCACGAGCAGTACTTC
.	TRBV6-6	.	TRBJ1-5	CASSGQSNQPQHF	TGTGCCAGCAGCGGACAGTCGAATCAGCCCCAGCATTTT
few	TRBV7-9	.	TRBJ2-1	CASSLHRTSNEQFF	TGTGCCAGCAGCTTACATCGTACTAGCAATGAGCAGTTCTTC
many	TRBV12-3/TRBV12-4	TRBD1	TRBJ2-7	CASSQGDEQYF	TGTGCCAGCAGTCAGGGGGACGAGCAGTACTTC